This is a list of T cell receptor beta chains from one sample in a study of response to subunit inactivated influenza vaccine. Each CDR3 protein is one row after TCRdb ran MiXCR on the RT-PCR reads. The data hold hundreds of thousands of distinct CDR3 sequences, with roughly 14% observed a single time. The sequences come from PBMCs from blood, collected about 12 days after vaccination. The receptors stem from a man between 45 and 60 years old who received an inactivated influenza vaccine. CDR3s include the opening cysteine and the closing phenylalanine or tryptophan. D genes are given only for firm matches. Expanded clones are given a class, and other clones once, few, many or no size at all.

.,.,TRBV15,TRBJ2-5,CATSRDIRSKPTETQYF,TGTGCCACCAGCAGAGATATTCGGAGTAAGCCCACAGAGACCCAGTACTTC
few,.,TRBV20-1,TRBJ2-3,CSADFNTDTQYF,TGCAGTGCCGACTTCAACACAGATACGCAGTATTTT
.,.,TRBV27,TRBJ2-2,CASSLSEWAGELFF,TGTGCCAGCAGTTTATCGGAATGGGCCGGGGAGCTGTTTTTT
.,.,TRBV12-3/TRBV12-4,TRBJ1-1,CASFQGGRTEAFF,TGTGCCAGCTTTCAGGGAGGACGCACTGAAGCTTTCTTT
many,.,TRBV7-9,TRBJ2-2,CASPGRRNTGELFF,TGTGCCAGCCCGGGACGGCGGAACACCGGGGAGCTGTTTTTT
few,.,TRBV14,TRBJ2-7,CASSQANSYEQYF,TGTGCCAGCAGCCAAGCGAACTCCTACGAGCAGTACTTC
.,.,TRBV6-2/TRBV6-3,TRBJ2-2,CASSYNWAGELFF,TGTGCCAGCAGTTACAACTGGGCCGGGGAGCTGTTTTTT
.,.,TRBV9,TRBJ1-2,CASSVAISPGSGYGYTF,TGTGCCAGCAGCGTAGCTATTTCTCCTGGGAGCGGCTATGGCTACACCTTC
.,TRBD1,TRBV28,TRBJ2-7,CASSSGQGRLYEQYF,TGTGCCAGCAGTTCCGGACAGGGTAGGCTCTACGAGCAGTACTTC
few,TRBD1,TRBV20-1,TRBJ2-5,CSARRTGPQETQYF,TGCAGTGCTAGGAGGACAGGGCCCCAAGAGACCCAGTACTTC
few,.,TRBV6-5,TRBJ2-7,CASSYGQNSYEQYF,TGTGCCAGCAGTTACGGGCAAAACTCCTACGAGCAGTACTTC
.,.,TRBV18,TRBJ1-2,CASSPGQSNYGYTF,TGTGCCAGCTCACCTGGGCAGTCTAACTATGGCTACACCTTC
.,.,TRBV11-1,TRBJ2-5,CASSSRQTSRGTQYF,TGTGCCAGCAGCTCCCGACAGACGTCCAGAGGGACCCAGTACTTC
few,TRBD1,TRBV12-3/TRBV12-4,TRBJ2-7,CASSLGQGRAYEQYF,TGTGCCAGCAGCCTCGGACAGGGTAGAGCCTACGAGCAGTACTTC
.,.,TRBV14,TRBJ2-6,CASSQTTGRSGANVLTF,TGTGCCAGCAGCCAAACGACAGGGAGGTCTGGGGCCAACGTCCTGACTTTC
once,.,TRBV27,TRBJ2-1,CASSTPGRANEQFF,TGTGCCAGCAGTACACCCGGCAGGGCTAATGAGCAGTTCTTC
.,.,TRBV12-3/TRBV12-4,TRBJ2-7,CASRPREAYEQYF,TGTGCCAGCCGTCCCAGGGAAGCCTACGAGCAGTACTTC
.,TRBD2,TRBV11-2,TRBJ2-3,CASSSGLAGYTDTQYF,TGTGCCAGCAGTTCCGGACTAGCGGGGTACACAGATACGCAGTATTTT
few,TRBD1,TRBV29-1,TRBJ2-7,CSVGGTGAHEQYF,TGCAGCGTGGGGGGGACAGGGGCACACGAGCAGTACTTC
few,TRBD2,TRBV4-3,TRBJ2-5,CASSQSGGARETQYF,TGCGCCAGCAGCCAGAGCGGGGGGGCGAGGGAGACCCAGTACTTC
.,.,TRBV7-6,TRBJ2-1,CASAPSSYNEQFF,TGTGCCAGCGCCCCGAGCTCCTACAATGAGCAGTTCTTC
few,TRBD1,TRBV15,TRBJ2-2,CATSGDRERFGAGELFF,TGTGCCACCAGCGGAGACAGGGAAAGGTTTGGTGCCGGGGAGCTGTTTTTT
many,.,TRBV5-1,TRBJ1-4,CASSLEPAATNEKLFF,TGCGCCAGCAGCTTGGAGCCGGCAGCAACTAATGAAAAACTGTTTTTT
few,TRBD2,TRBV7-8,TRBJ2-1,CASSSRTSGRFYEQFF,TGTGCCAGCAGCTCCCGGACTAGCGGGAGGTTCTATGAGCAGTTCTTC
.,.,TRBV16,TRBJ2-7,CASSQSRAGEQYF,TGTGCCAGCAGCCAATCCAGGGCTGGAGAGCAGTACTTC
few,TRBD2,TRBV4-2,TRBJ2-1,CASSQVAGVVYNEQFF,TGTGCCAGCAGCCAAGTAGCGGGGGTCGTCTACAATGAGCAGTTCTTC
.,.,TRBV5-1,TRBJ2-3,CASGFNEVGASTDTQYF,TGCGCCAGCGGATTCAATGAAGTGGGGGCGAGCACAGATACGCAGTATTTT
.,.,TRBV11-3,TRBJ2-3,CASSLSRASDTQYF,TGTGCCAGCAGCTTGAGCAGGGCCTCAGATACGCAGTATTTT
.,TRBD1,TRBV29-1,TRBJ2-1,CSAGQINEQFF,TGCAGCGCGGGACAGATCAATGAGCAGTTCTTC
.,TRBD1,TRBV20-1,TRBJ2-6,CCARRTGVESGANVLTF,TGCTGTGCTCGTCGGACAGGGGTGGAATCTGGGGCCAACGTCCTGACTTTC
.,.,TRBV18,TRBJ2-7,CASSPQRENEQYF,TGTGCCAGCTCACCACAAAGGGAAAACGAGCAGTACTTC
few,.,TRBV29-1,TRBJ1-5,CSARLDTGGVLAQHF,TGCAGCGCAAGACTCGACACGGGAGGAGTTCTGGCCCAGCATTTT
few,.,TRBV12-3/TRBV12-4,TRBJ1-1,CASGIMNTEAFF,TGTGCCAGCGGTATCATGAACACTGAAGCTTTCTTT
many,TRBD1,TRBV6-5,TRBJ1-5,CASSSQGDQPQHF,TGTGCCAGCAGCTCACAGGGGGATCAGCCCCAGCATTTT
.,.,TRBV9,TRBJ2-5,CASSVEGFETQYF,TGTGCCAGCAGCGTAGAAGGGTTCGAGACCCAGTACTTC
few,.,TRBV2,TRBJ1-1,CASTPPSFEAFF,TGTGCCAGCACTCCCCCGAGTTTTGAAGCTTTCTTT
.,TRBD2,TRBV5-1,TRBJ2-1,CASSLSASGRLSNEQFF,TGCGCCAGCAGCTTATCAGCTAGCGGGAGGTTGAGCAATGAGCAGTTCTTC